This T cell receptor (beta chain) was sequenced during a study of read filtering for tumor transcriptome and immune sequencing. Overall study: By R-ISS, stages I, II and III held approximately 8, 16 and 7 patients. RNA-seq yielded only roughly 80 to 1,400 TCR reads, IR-seq about 4 to 10.27 million.

This clonotype was seen repeatedly, ten times or more. The antigen remains unidentified. From 400 to 450 ng of RNA, a library with molecular barcoded alpha/delta and beta/gamma adaptors was made. From the reads, TCRdb called clonotypes with MiXCR, one entry per CDR3 protein. The table shows around 140,000 distinct CDR3 sequences, with less than 15% occurring only once. Findings and caveats of the study: Dropping single-read clonotypes raised IR-seq and RNA-seq shared-clonotype correlation. Single-read clonotypes: approximately 87% of IR-seq clonotypes (about 4% of reads), more than 70% of RNA-seq clonotypes (nearly 45% of reads).

CDR3 length equals 14 residues. Trimming stripped 6 bases from V and 6 bases from J, with 15 bases between. The TCR was taken from a donor at least 40 years old with multiple myeloma. This chain connects TRBV12-3 or TRBV12-4 to TRBJ2-1; D may be TRBD2 (7 bases). Material for sequencing was a population of CD138-negative cells sorted from bone marrow. The CDR3 region has the DNA TGTGCCAGCAGACGGGAGGCAGGGGCCAATGAGCAGTTCTTC. Encoded protein: CASRREAGANEQFF.